The 12 T cell receptor beta chains below all came from one sample that was sequenced in a study of blood T cell repertoires in COVID-19. Assay: immunoSEQ multiplex PCR; the TCRdb copy retains only in-frame clones and omits some. The repertoire includes hundreds of thousands of clones, about 91% of them detected once, and approximately 7% sits in the top ten. The sample consisted of peripheral blood. These TCRs come from a woman in her twenties or thirties who had recovered from COVID-19.

This clone was observed a few times. The same CDR3 can be traced to other DNA sequences in this sample. This rearrangement joins TRBV30 to TRBJ1-2; 7 bases are shared with TRBD1. With V trimmed by 5 bases and J by 2 bases, 2 bases remained unmatched. There are 12 residues in the CDR3. Germline CDR1 reads GTSNPN; CDR2 reads SVGIG (reference sequence). The CDR3: CAWLQGNYGYTF. The CDR3 nucleotides read TGTGCCTGGCTACAGGGGAACTATGGCTACACCTTC.

The chain recombines TRBV30 with TRBJ1-1, with unresolved D. CDR3 length: 12 residues. Germline V gene sequence: CDR1 GTSNPN, CDR2 SVGIG (reference sequence). V was cut by 0 bases and J by 4 bases, with 6 bases left in between. The CDR3 DNA sequence: TGTGCCTGGAGTGTTCAAGCCACTGAAGCTTTCTTT. Protein sequence: CAWSVQATEAFF.

CDR3 in DNA: TGTGCCAGCAGCCAAGATCGTAGCGGGGGGGACACAGATACGCAGTATTTT. Translated, it gives CASSQDRSGGDTDTQYF. The chain employs TRBV3-1 (or the pseudogene TRBV3-2) and TRBJ2-3; 11 bases line up with TRBD2. J lost 2 bases, V lost 0 bases, and 4 bases had no gene match. Germline loops: CDR1 LGHDT, CDR2 YNNKEL (reference sequence). The CDR3 contains 17 residues.

V is TRBV24-1 and J is TRBJ2-3, with D possibly matching TRBD1 (6 bases). CDR3 length: 16 amino acids. Looked up from germline, CDR1 is KGHDR and CDR2 is SFDVKD. Trimming stripped 2 bases from V and 0 bases from J, with 11 bases between. CDR3 sequence (DNA): TGTGCCACCAGTGATTCAGGCAGGGGTAGCACAGATACGCAGTATTTT. Translating it yields CATSDSGRGSTDTQYF.

The chain recombines TRBV5-1 with TRBJ2-3, with a possible D match to TRBD1 (5 bases). With 3 bases removed from V and 6 bases from J, the gap between germline ends came to 14 bases. The CDR3 is 14 residues long. The germline V gene encodes CDR1 SGHRS and CDR2 YFSETQ. The CDR3 bases are TGCGCCAGCAGCTCTTCAGGGCTCTGGGATACGCAGTATTTT. This sequence encodes CASSSSGLWDTQYF. Full variable domain (rest looked up from reference TRBV5-1 and TRBJ2-3): KAGVTQTPRYLIKTRGQQVTLSCSPISGHRSVSWYQQTPGQGLQFLFEYFSETQRNKGNFPGRFSGRQFSNSRSEMNVSTLELGDSALYLCASSSSGLWDTQYFGPGTRLTVL.

V is TRBV7-2 and J is TRBJ1-4; 11 bases fit TRBD1. CDR1 and CDR2 (germline): SGHTA, FQGNSA. There are 15 residues in the CDR3. Losses at the gene ends were 6 bases for V and 7 bases for J; bases not matched to a gene: 7. CDR3 sequence reads: CASRVWDRGGEKLFF. CDR3 DNA sequence: TGTGCCAGCAGAGTCTGGGACAGGGGGGGTGAAAAACTGTTTTTT.

The CDR3 loop reads CAATGGTSRETQYF. The CDR3 DNA is TGTGCCGCGACGGGAGGGACCTCTCGGGAGACCCAGTACTTC. The chain carries TRBV10-3 and TRBJ2-5, with 8 positions matching TRBD2. Germline V gives CDR1 ENHRY, CDR2 SYGVKD. V was pared by 11 bases and J by 5 bases, with 13 bases of the junction left unmatched. The CDR3 length is 14 residues.

Written as DNA, the CDR3 is TGTGCCATCAGTGAACACAGGGGGCGTAGGGATCAGCCCCAGCATTTT. This codes for CAISEHRGRRDQPQHF. The chain employs TRBV10-3 and TRBJ1-5; 9 nucleotides align to TRBD1. The germline V gene encodes CDR1 ENHRY and CDR2 SYGVKD. The CDR3 contains 16 residues. V gave up 3 bases and J gave up 5 bases; unmatched junction bases: 8.

The chain is built from TRBV7-9 and TRBJ1-4; TRBD1 might be the D (5 bases). V lost 4 bases and J 3 bases, leaving 15 bases between the germline ends. Germline CDR1 and CDR2: SEHNR and FQNEAQ (reference sequence). This CDR3 has 16 amino acids. The CDR3 nucleotides are TGTGCCAGCAGCTCATTTCAGGGATCAGCTAATGAAAAACTGTTTTTT. This codes for CASSSFQGSANEKLFF.

V gene TRBV29-1 combines with J gene TRBJ2-7; 7 nucleotides align to TRBD1. CDR3 length equals 12 residues. With 7 bases clipped from V and 4 bases from J, the junction kept 7 bases outside the gene matches. Looked up from germline, CDR1 is SQVTM and CDR2 is ANQGSEA. The CDR3 coding sequence is TGCAGCGCACAGGGGAAGGTATACGAGCAGTACTTC. Protein product: CSAQGKVYEQYF.

This chain joins TRBV24-1 and TRBJ1-1; D remains unclear. This CDR3 region has 14 residues. Germline CDR1 reads KGHDR; CDR2 reads SFDVKD. V dropped 1 base and J dropped 4 bases, with 9 bases sitting between them. The CDR3 protein is CATSDLRRRTEAFF. CDR3 bases: TGTGCCACCAGTGATTTACGGAGGCGCACTGAAGCTTTCTTT.

The chain carries TRBV28 and TRBJ1-2; TRBD1 aligns across 8 bases. The length of the CDR3 is 16 residues. CDR1 and CDR2 from the germline V gene are MDHEN and SYDVKM. J gave up 3 bases and V 2 bases, and 8 bases lay outside the gene matches. CDR3 in DNA: TGTGCCAGCAGTTTACAGGGGGCTTCACATCACTATGGCTACACCTTC. This sequence encodes CASSLQGASHHYGYTF.